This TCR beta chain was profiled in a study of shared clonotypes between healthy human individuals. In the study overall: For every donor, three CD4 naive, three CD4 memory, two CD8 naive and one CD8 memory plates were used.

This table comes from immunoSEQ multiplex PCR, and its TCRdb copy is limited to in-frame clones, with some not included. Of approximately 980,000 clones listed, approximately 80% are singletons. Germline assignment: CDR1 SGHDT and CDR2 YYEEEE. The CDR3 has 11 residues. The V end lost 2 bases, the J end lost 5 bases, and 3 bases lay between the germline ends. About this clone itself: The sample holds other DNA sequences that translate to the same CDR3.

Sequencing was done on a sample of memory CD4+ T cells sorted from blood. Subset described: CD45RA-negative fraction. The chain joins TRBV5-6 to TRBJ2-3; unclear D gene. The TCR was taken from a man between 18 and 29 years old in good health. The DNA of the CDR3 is TGTGCCAGCAGCTTCGGAGATACGCAGTATTTT. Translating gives CASSFGDTQYF. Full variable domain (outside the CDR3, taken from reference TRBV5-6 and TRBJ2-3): DAGVTQSPTHLIKTRGQQVTLRCSPKSGHDTVSWYQQALGQGPQFIFQYYEEEERQRGNFPDRFSGHQFPNYSSELNVNALLLGDSALYLCASSFGDTQYFGPGTRLTVL.